The T cell receptor beta chain under discussion was sequenced for a study of blood T cell repertoires in COVID-19. About the research overall: T cells, B-cell-depleted T cells, or PBMCs provided the cDNA or gDNA that served as material.

Produced via immunoSEQ multiplex PCR; TCRdb's table is partial and in-frame only. The table lists approximately 220,000 clones, roughly four fifths of them singletons. The CDR3 consists of 15 residues. Germline trimming cut 0 bases from V and 3 bases from J; bases unmatched to any gene: 4. CDR1 is SGHDT and CDR2 is YYEEEE in the germline V gene. The sequenced sample was peripheral blood. This receptor was identified in a woman in her thirties or forties with active or convalescent COVID-19. The J gene is TRBJ1-2, the V gene TRBV5-6, with 8 bases fitting TRBD1. The CDR3 DNA sequence: TGTGCCAGCAGCTTGGGGACAGGGCGTGACTATGGCTACACCTTC. It codes for CASSLGTGRDYGYTF.